These T cell receptor beta chains were read from a single sample in a study of cytomegalovirus exposure and HLA in healthy donors. Produced via immunoSEQ multiplex PCR; TCRdb's table is partial and in-frame only. Among about 140,000 clones listed, about 85% were seen once. Material for sequencing was PBMCs. These receptor sequences come from a female donor in good health and CMV-seronegative. Both conserved end residues are part of each CDR3. A D gene is named only where the DNA matches it firmly. Not all rows give a size; the values are once, few, many and, for expanded clones, a class.

size: -
V: TRBV6-5
J: TRBJ2-5
D: -
CDR3: CASSYSLWETQYF
DNA: TGTGCCAGCAGTTATAGTCTCTGGGAGACCCAGTACTTC

size: -
V: TRBV27
J: TRBJ2-2
D: TRBD2
CDR3: CASGRASGTNTGELFF
DNA: TGTGCCAGCGGTAGGGCTAGCGGGACGAACACCGGGGAGCTGTTTTTT

size: -
V: TRBV19
J: TRBJ1-5
D: -
CDR3: CASSRVREGGTNQPQHF
DNA: TGTGCCAGTAGTAGGGTCAGGGAGGGCGGTACGAATCAGCCCCAGCATTTT

size: -
V: TRBV7-7
J: TRBJ2-1
D: -
CDR3: CASSHRTVGYNEQFF
DNA: TGTGCTAGCAGCCACCGGACAGTCGGTTACAATGAGCAGTTCTTC

size: -
V: TRBV6-5
J: TRBJ2-3
D: TRBD1
CDR3: CASSYSTGQGTDTQYF
DNA: TGTGCCAGCAGTTACTCGACCGGACAGGGGACAGATACGCAGTATTTT

size: -
V: TRBV30
J: TRBJ2-1
D: TRBD2
CDR3: CAWSPGGRGHNEQFF
DNA: TGTGCCTGGAGTCCGGGGGGAAGGGGACACAATGAGCAGTTCTTC

size: -
V: TRBV28
J: TRBJ1-1
D: TRBD1
CDR3: CASSDWTGRGFF
DNA: TGTGCCAGCAGCGATTGGACAGGGCGAGGATTCTTT

size: -
V: TRBV7-9
J: TRBJ2-1
D: -
CDR3: CASSRARQGGEQFF
DNA: TGTGCCAGCAGCCGAGCACGGCAGGGAGGAGAGCAGTTCTTC

size: few
V: TRBV7-8
J: TRBJ2-7
D: -
CDR3: CASSLGTWGTYEQYF
DNA: TGTGCCAGCAGCTTAGGGACATGGGGTACTTACGAGCAGTACTTC

size: -
V: TRBV7-2
J: TRBJ2-2
D: TRBD1
CDR3: CASRPPGTGVYTGELFF
DNA: TGTGCCAGCAGACCCCCGGGGACAGGGGTGTACACCGGGGAGCTGTTTTTT

size: -
V: TRBV7-2
J: TRBJ2-1
D: -
CDR3: CASLLGEANEQFF
DNA: TGTGCCAGTCTACTAGGTGAGGCCAATGAGCAGTTCTTC

size: once
V: TRBV4-2
J: TRBJ2-5
D: TRBD2
CDR3: CASSLAGGETQYF
DNA: TGTGCCAGCAGCTTAGCGGGAGGGGAGACCCAGTACTTC

size: -
V: TRBV5-1
J: TRBJ1-1
D: -
CDR3: CASSFRGNTEAFF
DNA: TGCGCCAGCAGCTTCAGGGGGAACACTGAAGCTTTCTTT

size: -
V: TRBV6-5
J: TRBJ2-7
D: -
CDR3: CASSSVYEQYF
DNA: TGTGCCAGCAGTTCTGTCTACGAGCAGTACTTC

size: -
V: TRBV28
J: TRBJ1-6
D: -
CDR3: CASSVQGSHNSPLHF
DNA: TGTGCCAGCAGTGTGCAGGGTTCGCATAATTCACCCCTCCACTTT

size: once
V: TRBV5-8
J: TRBJ2-3
D: TRBD1
CDR3: CASSPSPGQGVTDTQYF
DNA: TGTGCCAGCAGCCCCTCCCCGGGACAGGGGGTTACAGATACGCAGTATTTT

size: -
V: TRBV5-1
J: TRBJ1-2
D: -
CDR3: CASREGTWGDYGYTF
DNA: TGCGCCAGCAGGGAAGGGACCTGGGGGGACTATGGCTACACCTTC

size: -
V: TRBV11-2
J: TRBJ2-7
D: -
CDR3: CASSSYGTSEQYF
DNA: TGTGCCAGCAGCAGCTACGGGACTTCCGAGCAGTACTTC

size: -
V: TRBV27
J: TRBJ2-3
D: TRBD2
CDR3: CASSLFSGRASDTQYF
DNA: TGTGCCAGCAGTTTATTTAGCGGGAGGGCCTCAGATACGCAGTATTTT

size: -
V: TRBV5-1
J: TRBJ2-7
D: TRBD1
CDR3: CASSWTRTGNEQYF
DNA: TGCGCCAGCAGCTGGACCCGGACAGGGAACGAGCAGTACTTC

size: -
V: TRBV7-2
J: TRBJ2-5
D: TRBD1
CDR3: CASSLVGTGQETQYF
DNA: TGTGCCAGCAGCTTAGTTGGGACAGGTCAAGAGACCCAGTACTTC

size: -
V: TRBV5-1
J: TRBJ2-3
D: TRBD1
CDR3: CASSLLDRDNTQYF
DNA: TGCGCCAGCAGCTTGCTCGACAGGGACAATACGCAGTATTTT

size: -
V: TRBV13
J: TRBJ1-1
D: -
CDR3: CASSFAGARGTEAFF
DNA: TGTGCCAGCAGCTTTGCCGGAGCCCGAGGTACTGAAGCTTTCTTT

size: few
V: TRBV4-1
J: TRBJ1-4
D: -
CDR3: CASLGPTPGKKLFF
DNA: TGCGCCAGCCTCGGACCGACCCCAGGGAAAAAACTGTTTTTT

size: -
V: TRBV7-8
J: TRBJ2-5
D: TRBD1
CDR3: CASSLGRRDRAETQYF
DNA: TGTGCCAGCAGCTTAGGGAGGAGGGACAGGGCAGAGACCCAGTACTTC

size: -
V: TRBV28
J: TRBJ1-2
D: TRBD1
CDR3: CASSLYLDRVGVYGYTF
DNA: TGTGCCAGCAGTTTATACCTCGACAGGGTTGGCGTCTATGGCTACACCTTC

size: once
V: TRBV30
J: TRBJ1-2
D: TRBD1
CDR3: CAWSAGTGDGYTF
DNA: TGTGCCTGGAGTGCGGGGACAGGGGATGGCTACACCTTC

size: -
V: TRBV4-3
J: TRBJ2-5
D: -
CDR3: CASSPAGGRTQYF
DNA: TGCGCCAGCAGCCCCGCTGGGGGGAGGACCCAGTACTTC

size: -
V: TRBV7-2
J: TRBJ1-2
D: TRBD1
CDR3: CASSLARTGGGYTF
DNA: TGTGCCAGCAGCTTAGCCCGGACAGGTGGTGGCTACACCTTC

size: -
V: TRBV19
J: TRBJ2-3
D: -
CDR3: CARGWTGADTQYF
DNA: TGTGCCAGAGGATGGACTGGCGCAGATACGCAGTATTTT

size: few
V: TRBV25-1
J: TRBJ2-7
D: TRBD1
CDR3: CASSEQNRGFTSYEQYF
DNA: TGTGCCAGCAGTGAACAGAACAGGGGATTTACCTCCTACGAGCAGTACTTC

size: -
V: TRBV5-4
J: TRBJ2-5
D: -
CDR3: CASSAQGKETQYF
DNA: TGTGCCAGCAGCGCCCAGGGGAAGGAGACCCAGTACTTC

size: once
V: TRBV7-3
J: TRBJ2-5
D: TRBD2
CDR3: CASSLNGGGASETQYF
DNA: TGTGCCAGCAGCTTAAACGGCGGGGGGGCGTCAGAGACCCAGTACTTC

size: few
V: TRBV6-5
J: TRBJ2-7
D: -
CDR3: CASSYSRSYEQYF
DNA: TGTGCCAGCAGTTACTCGAGAAGCTACGAGCAGTACTTC

size: -
V: TRBV6-5
J: TRBJ2-5
D: TRBD2
CDR3: CASSRGLAVQETQYF
DNA: TGTGCCAGCAGCCGGGGACTAGCGGTACAAGAGACCCAGTACTTC

size: -
V: TRBV12-5
J: TRBJ1-2
D: -
CDR3: CASGPTGNGYTF
DNA: TGTGCTAGTGGGCCCACGGGGAATGGCTACACCTTC

size: -
V: TRBV5-1
J: TRBJ2-5
D: -
CDR3: CASTLGGLQETQYF
DNA: TGCGCCAGCACTTTGGGGGGTCTCCAAGAGACCCAGTACTTC

size: -
V: TRBV6-4
J: TRBJ1-1
D: -
CDR3: CASSDSTDTEAFF
DNA: TGTGCCAGCAGTGACTCCACGGACACTGAAGCTTTCTTT

size: -
V: TRBV5-6
J: TRBJ2-7
D: TRBD1
CDR3: CASSHRDRPSGQYF
DNA: TGTGCCAGCAGCCACCGGGACAGGCCCTCGGGGCAGTACTTC

size: -
V: TRBV19
J: TRBJ1-2
D: -
CDR3: CASIGTQDFVYGYTF
DNA: TGTGCCAGTATCGGAACGCAAGACTTCGTCTATGGCTACACCTTC

size: -
V: TRBV27
J: TRBJ2-7
D: TRBD1
CDR3: CASTSDRQFGEQYF
DNA: TGTGCCAGCACCTCGGACAGGCAATTTGGTGAGCAGTACTTC

size: few
V: TRBV4-3
J: TRBJ2-7
D: TRBD2
CDR3: CASSQDTGGPQEQYF
DNA: TGCGCCAGCAGCCAAGATACGGGGGGGCCCCAGGAGCAGTACTTC

size: -
V: TRBV2
J: TRBJ1-6
D: TRBD1
CDR3: CASSEIGTENSPLHF
DNA: TGTGCCAGCAGTGAAATAGGGACAGAGAATTCACCCCTCCACTTT

size: few
V: TRBV7-6
J: TRBJ2-7
D: -
CDR3: CASSLGADTLTQYF
DNA: TGTGCCAGCAGCTTGGGTGCGGACACCCTCACTCAGTACTTC

size: -
V: TRBV5-6
J: TRBJ2-2
D: -
CDR3: CASSLSTGELFF
DNA: TGTGCCAGCAGCTTGTCTACCGGGGAGCTGTTTTTT

size: -
V: TRBV19
J: TRBJ2-7
D: -
CDR3: CASSISGATYEQYF
DNA: TGTGCCAGTAGTATTTCGGGAGCGACCTACGAGCAGTACTTC

size: -
V: TRBV7-2
J: TRBJ2-1
D: -
CDR3: CASSFGRFDNEQFF
DNA: TGTGCCAGCAGCTTTGGTAGATTCGACAATGAGCAGTTCTTC

size: -
V: TRBV5-6
J: TRBJ1-1
D: -
CDR3: CASTVSPSNTEAFF
DNA: TGTGCCAGCACCGTCTCCCCCTCCAACACTGAAGCTTTCTTT

size: few
V: TRBV29-1
J: TRBJ1-1
D: -
CDR3: CSTLRGGGTEAFF
DNA: TGCAGCACCCTTCGGGGGGGTGGCACTGAAGCTTTCTTT

size: -
V: TRBV6-6
J: TRBJ1-5
D: -
CDR3: CASSTQGRQPQHF
DNA: TGTGCCAGCTCGACCCAGGGGCGGCAGCCCCAGCATTTT

size: -
V: TRBV9
J: TRBJ1-5
D: -
CDR3: CASSAGGNQPQHF
DNA: TGTGCCAGCAGCGCGGGGGGGAATCAGCCCCAGCATTTT

size: once
V: TRBV30
J: TRBJ2-6
D: -
CDR3: CAWSVGGSGANVLTF
DNA: TGTGCCTGGAGTGTTGGCGGGTCTGGGGCCAACGTCCTGACTTTC